This TCR beta chain was captured in a study of blood T cell repertoires in COVID-19. Overall study context: From the United States, Italy and Spain came samples of acute and convalescent COVID-19. The cDNA or gDNA used as material had been derived from T cells, B-cell-depleted T cells, or PBMCs.

In the study's own analysis: Estimation of nucleated cell counts was performed using reference gene primer amplification. TCRdb keeps only in-frame clones here, not all; method: immunoSEQ multiplex PCR. Clone size and the V and J calls come from that table; the DNA yielded D and trimming. The profile covers around 190,000 clones, with approximately 86% appearing a single time and 7% to 10% taken by the ten largest. V was clipped by 2 bases and J by 10 bases, with 9 bases between them. The CDR3 length is 12 residues. Germline-derived CDR1 and CDR2 are KGHSH and LQKENI. Sequenced input: peripheral blood. The V call is TRBV18, the J call TRBJ2-1; D gene ambiguous. The sequence was obtained from a man aged 50 to 60 with active or convalescent COVID-19. The CDR3 nucleotides read TGTGCCAGCTCACCAAAATCCCAGGAGCAGTTCTTC. Its protein is CASSPKSQEQFF.